One and the same sample provided the 25 T cell receptor beta chains below, sequenced in a study of blood T cell repertoires in COVID-19. The repertoire was sequenced with immunoSEQ multiplex PCR; TCRdb's copy has only in-frame clones and lacks some. Among roughly 190,000 clones listed, around 86% were seen once. Material: peripheral blood. These TCRs come from a woman of 80 years or more in a cohort sampled during active or convalescent COVID-19.

The gene calls are TRBV24-1 and TRBJ1-5, with 10 bases fitting TRBD1. V shed 4 bases, J shed 16 bases, and the junction held 9 bases outside the gene matches. Germline CDR1 and CDR2: KGHDR and SFDVKD. The CDR3 spans 13 residues. CDR3 region: CATSEPGQGFFHF. DNA for the CDR3: TGTGCCACCAGTGAACCGGGACAGGGGTTCTTTCATTTT.

This rearrangement joins TRBV18 to TRBJ1-3, with TRBD1 as a possible D gene (6 bases). There are 16 residues in the CDR3. Germline V gives CDR1 KGHSH, CDR2 LQKENI. Trimming cost V 3 bases and J 2 bases, with 14 bases left between them. CDR3 nucleotides: TGTGCCAGCTCACCGGGGATACAGGGAGCTGGAAACACCATATATTTT. Protein sequence: CASSPGIQGAGNTIYF.

The gene calls are TRBV5-8 and TRBJ2-1; D is possibly TRBD2 (6 bases). CDR3 length: 16 amino acids. Trimming cost V 6 bases and J 0 bases, with 16 bases left between them. Germline V lookup: CDR1 SGHTS, CDR2 YDEGEE. CDR3 in amino acids: CASTLAGLSSYNEQFF. The DNA for the CDR3 is TGTGCCAGCACCCTTGCGGGGCTGAGCTCCTACAATGAGCAGTTCTTC.

The chain is built from TRBV5-6 and TRBJ2-2, with D perhaps TRBD2 (7 bases). CDR3 length: 17 residues. CDR1 SGHDT and CDR2 YYEEEE come from the germline V gene. V was clipped by 4 bases and J by 6 bases, with 22 bases between them. The CDR3 nucleotides read TGTGCCAGCAGCCTCCCTGGGGGGGGCGACGGGGCCGGGGAGCTGTTTTTT. Amino acids: CASSLPGGGDGAGELFF.

This clone was recorded a few times. The CDR3 DNA reads TGTGCCAGCAGCCAATCAGGACAGGGGGCTCGTCAGCCCCAGCATTTT. Translation: CASSQSGQGARQPQHF. The chain combines TRBV3-1 (or the pseudogene TRBV3-2) with TRBJ1-5, with 11 bases identical to TRBD1. With V trimmed by 2 bases and J by 6 bases, 6 bases remained unmatched. CDR1 LGHDT and CDR2 YNNKEL come from the germline V gene (reference sequence). This CDR3 has 16 residues.

This chain uses TRBV30 with TRBJ2-3; 8 bases fit TRBD1. The CDR3 sequence is 14 residues long. V lost 4 bases to trimming and J lost 8 bases; unmatched junction nucleotides: 11. Germline CDR1 reads GTSNPN; CDR2 reads SVGIG (reference sequence). Here the CDR3 reads CAWTQGAEVGTQYF. CDR3 nucleotides: TGTGCCTGGACTCAGGGGGCGGAAGTGGGTACGCAGTATTTT. Drawing the rest from reference TRBV30 and TRBJ2-3, the complete variable domain is SQTIHQWPATLVQPVGSPLSLECTVEGTSNPNLYWYRQAAGRGLQLLFYSVGIGQISSEVPQNLSASRPQDRQFILSSKKLLLSDSGFYLCAWTQGAEVGTQYFGPGTRLTVL.

The chain is built from TRBV7-8 and TRBJ2-1, with 10 positions matching TRBD2. CDR3 length: 18 residues. Unmatched junction bases numbered 12, after V lost 5 bases and J lost 2 bases. The germline CDR1 and CDR2 sequences are SGHVS and FQNEAQ. The CDR3 DNA reads TGTGCCAGCAGCAACCTAGCGGGAGTCGACGGGACCTACAATGAGCAGTTCTTC. Encoded protein: CASSNLAGVDGTYNEQFF.

This clone appeared a few times. The chain employs TRBV5-1 and TRBJ2-1; TRBD2 matches 12 bases. CDR3 length: 15 amino acids. The J segment lost 10 bases and the V segment lost 4 bases, leaving 9 bases of the junction unmatched. CDR1 is SGHRS, CDR2 YFSETQ, per germline. The CDR3 is CASSLGLAGPSEQFF. CDR3 coding DNA: TGCGCCAGCAGCCTTGGACTAGCGGGGCCATCGGAGCAGTTCTTC.

This clone was detected once. The chain combines TRBV19 with TRBJ1-4; D may be TRBD1 (6 bases). CDR3 length: 15 residues. The V gene's germline CDR1 is LNHDA and CDR2 SQIVND (reference sequence). Trimming removed 3 bases at V and 8 bases at J, with 16 bases between. DNA for the CDR3: TGTGCCAGTAGTATTCTTACAGGGATGGGAGAAAAACTGTTTTTT. Translated, it gives CASSILTGMGEKLFF.

The J gene is TRBJ1-1, the V gene TRBV6-5; unclear D gene. Germline CDR1 reads MNHEY; CDR2 reads SVGAGI. CDR3 length equals 13 residues. The germline V and J ends were trimmed by 5 bases and 1 base, with 8 bases remaining between them. Here the CDR3 reads CASSKERNTEAFF. The CDR3 coding sequence is TGTGCCAGCAGTAAGGAGAGGAACACTGAAGCTTTCTTT.

The chain recombines TRBV24-1 with TRBJ2-2; 11 nucleotides align to TRBD1. The V and J ends lost 7 bases and 6 bases, in that order; junction bases with no gene match: 6. In germline, CDR1 is KGHDR, CDR2 SFDVKD. The CDR3 loop spans 15 amino acids. DNA for the CDR3: TGTGCCACCAGGCTGGGACAGGGGGTCCCCGGGGAGCTGTTTTTT. It specifies CATRLGQGVPGELFF.

The V gene is TRBV4-2, the J gene TRBJ1-1, with 8 bases fitting TRBD1. The CDR3 extends over 15 amino acids. Trimming removed 4 bases from V and 4 bases from J; junction bases left unmatched: 8. Germline lookup yields CDR1 LGHNA and CDR2 YNFKEQ. In DNA form, the CDR3 reads TGTGCCAGCAGCCCCGGACAGGGTATGCCCACTGAAGCTTTCTTT. It specifies CASSPGQGMPTEAFF.

The genes are TRBV9 and TRBJ2-5; 7 positions agree with TRBD2. CDR1 and CDR2 (germline): SGDLS, YYNGEE. This CDR3 is 14 amino acids long. Losses at the gene ends were 4 bases for V and 1 base for J; bases not matched to a gene: 4. DNA of the CDR3: TGTGCCAGCAGCCCGAGCGGGGTCCAAGAGACCCAGTACTTC. This gives the protein CASSPSGVQETQYF.

The rearrangement links TRBV24-1 to TRBJ1-2; 7 bases agree with TRBD1. Germline V gene data show CDR1 as KGHDR and CDR2 as SFDVKD. Germline trimming cut 4 bases from V and 6 bases from J; bases unmatched to any gene: 4. The CDR3 contains 13 residues. The DNA for the CDR3 is TGTGCCACCAGTGACTACAGGGGTGATGGCTACACCTTC. Translation: CATSDYRGDGYTF.

The chain is built from TRBV7-2 and TRBJ2-7; D is possibly TRBD1 (5 bases). Deletions cut 1 base from V and 2 bases from J, with 15 bases between. The germline gives CDR1 SGHTA, CDR2 FQGNSA. CDR3 length equals 16 residues. DNA of the CDR3: TGTGCCAGCAGCTTAGGAGTCGCAGGGTTCCCCTACGAGCAGTACTTC. Protein: CASSLGVAGFPYEQYF.

The genes are TRBV5-1 and TRBJ2-1; tentative D call: TRBD1 (5 bases). This CDR3 is 14 amino acids long. V lost 3 bases, J lost 9 bases, and 16 bases lay in between. Germline lookup yields CDR1 SGHRS and CDR2 YFSETQ. The CDR3 spells CASSSRTGLSEQFF. DNA for the CDR3: TGCGCCAGCAGCTCCCGTACAGGATTAAGTGAGCAGTTCTTC.

The chain links TRBV19 to TRBJ2-2; TRBD2 might be the D (5 bases). In germline, CDR1 is LNHDA, CDR2 SQIVND (reference sequence). This CDR3 is 12 amino acids long. The V and J ends lost 8 bases and 6 bases respectively, with 10 bases between them. The CDR3 here is CASDSRAGELFF. CDR3 DNA: TGTGCCAGTGACTCGAGGGCCGGGGAGCTGTTTTTT.

This chain connects TRBV15 to TRBJ2-5, with D possibly being TRBD2 (6 bases). Germline CDR1 reads LNHNV; CDR2 reads YYDKDF (reference sequence). The CDR3 runs to 13 residues. V was trimmed by 5 bases and J by 2 bases, leaving 9 bases between them. The CDR3 DNA follows: TGTGCCACCAGCCCGGGGACTCAAGAGACCCAGTACTTC. Translated, it gives CATSPGTQETQYF.

This clone is a singleton in its sample. This chain links TRBV15 with TRBJ2-1; TRBD2 aligns across 9 bases. This CDR3 is 15 amino acids long. After removal of 1 base from V and 5 bases from J, the junction contained 3 bases not matched to a gene. CDR1 and CDR2 (germline): LNHNV, YYDKDF (reference sequence). The CDR3 DNA follows: TGTGCCACCAGCAGAGTTGGACTAGCGAACAATGAGCAGTTCTTC. Translated, it gives CATSRVGLANNEQFF.

V usage is TRBV13 and J usage is TRBJ2-2, with 11 bases aligning to TRBD2. Germline CDR1 reads PRHDT; CDR2 reads FYEKMQ (reference sequence). Trimming took 4 bases from V and 7 from J; bases not matched to a gene: 5. The CDR3 totals 15 residues. Here the CDR3 reads CASSSIGLAGGELFF. As DNA, the CDR3 is TGTGCCAGCAGCTCAATCGGACTAGCGGGCGGGGAGCTGTTTTTT. Drawing the rest from reference TRBV13 and TRBJ2-2, the complete variable domain is AAGVIQSPRHLIKEKRETATLKCYPIPRHDTVYWYQQGPGQDPQFLISFYEKMQSDKGSIPDRFSAQQFSDYHSELNMSSLELGDSALYFCASSSIGLAGGELFFGEGSRLTVL.

This clone has only one observation. The rearrangement joins TRBV25-1 to TRBJ1-2; 7 bases agree with TRBD1. V shed 7 bases and J 4 bases; nucleotides not matched to a gene: 18. The CDR3 sequence is 17 residues long. CDR1 and CDR2 from the germline V gene are MGHDK and SYGVNS. CDR3 sequence reads: CASTPTGAGEIGYGYTF. For the CDR3, the DNA is TGTGCCAGCACTCCTACAGGGGCCGGTGAGATAGGCTATGGCTACACCTTC.

This clone was observed a single time. The rearrangement links TRBV7-9 to TRBJ1-3; no reliable D call. Trimming took 5 bases from V and 0 from J, leaving 11 bases between them. Germline CDR1 and CDR2: SEHNR and FQNEAQ (reference sequence). The CDR3 spans 15 residues. This chain's CDR3 is CASSRQAISGNTIYF. In nucleotides, the CDR3 is TGTGCCAGCAGCCGTCAGGCGATCTCTGGAAACACCATATATTTT.

Worth noting for this clone: Other nucleotide sequences from this sample produce the same CDR3. The chain recombines TRBV3-1 (or the pseudogene TRBV3-2) with TRBJ1-5; TRBD1 might be the D (5 bases). Looked up from germline, CDR1 is LGHDT and CDR2 is YNNKEL (reference sequence). V was shortened by 3 bases and J by 2 bases, with 8 bases between the two germline ends. This CDR3 is built from 14 residues. The CDR3 reads CASSQGLGNQPQHF. The CDR3 DNA reads TGTGCCAGCAGCCAGGGGCTTGGCAATCAGCCCCAGCATTTT.

V and J are TRBV4-3 and TRBJ1-2; possibly TRBD1 for D (5 bases). In germline, CDR1 is LGHNA, CDR2 YSLEER. Deletions cut 4 bases from V and 6 bases from J, with 15 bases between. This CDR3 has 14 residues. As DNA, the CDR3 is TGCGCCAGCAGCCCCTCTCGCAGGGTAGATGGCTACACCTTC. It specifies CASSPSRRVDGYTF.

The chain links TRBV5-1 to TRBJ2-2; 7 positions agree with TRBD2. V lost 4 bases, J lost 5 bases, and 8 bases stayed unmatched. Germline assignment: CDR1 SGHRS and CDR2 YFSETQ. CDR3 length: 15 residues. This CDR3 is CASSPPGLQTGELFF. The DNA of the CDR3 is TGCGCCAGCAGCCCACCGGGACTACAAACCGGGGAGCTGTTTTTT.